This TCR beta chain was found in a study of shared clonotypes between healthy human individuals. Findings and caveats of the study: Sharing across four donors was highest in naive CD4 (roughly 5%) and lowest in memory CD8 (roughly 0.4%). Blood was the sole source, and tissue repertoires probably differ.

The method was immunoSEQ multiplex PCR; TCRdb's version includes in-frame clones alone and lacks a portion of them. Of about 2.1 million clones in the sample, over 85% were seen once. As for this clone: Its antigen is as yet unknown.

CD45RO negativity and positive selection for CCR7 defined naive CD8 cells, a population that excluded terminally differentiated effector memory CD45RA+ cells. The study drew its donors from healthy HIV-negative adults without recent acute infections or vaccinations. Everyone who donated was a Caucasian adult who lived in Nashville, Tennessee. J gave up 5 bases and V 7 bases, and 12 bases lay outside the gene matches. The CDR3 has 15 residues. Germline CDR1 reads MDHEN; CDR2 reads SYDVKM. Sequenced sample: naive CD8+ T cells from PBMCs. The clonotype was recovered from a man between 18 and 29 years old in good health. Some clones in this sample may be carry-over from other donors' samples. The chain has TRBV28 and TRBJ2-5, with 8 nucleotides matching TRBD1. The CDR3 nucleotides are TGTGCCAGCACCTCAGACAGGGGTAATAGGGAGACCCAGTACTTC. Its protein is CASTSDRGNRETQYF.